Listed below are T cell receptor beta chains from one sample, sequenced in a study of blood T cell repertoires in COVID-19. Only in-frame clones appear in the TCRdb table, and some are missing; sequencing was by immunoSEQ multiplex PCR. The table includes 90,000 or so clones, 89% detected once. The source material was peripheral blood. The source of these receptors is a woman aged 80 or over with active COVID-19. CDR3s include the opening cysteine and the closing phenylalanine or tryptophan. A D gene is named only where the DNA matches it firmly. Clone sizes are given selectively: once, few, many, or a class where the clone is expanded.

J gene,D gene,V gene,clone size,CDR3 DNA,CDR3 protein
TRBJ2-7,NA,TRBV7-2,NA,TGTGCCAGCAGCGCGGACTGGGACTCCTACGAGCAGTACTTC,CASSADWDSYEQYF
TRBJ2-2,TRBD2,TRBV7-6,once,TGTGCCAGCAGCTTAGGATCGGCGACTAGCTCCTCCCGCGGGAACACCGGGGAGCTGTTTTTT,CASSLGSATSSSRGNTGELFF
TRBJ2-5,NA,TRBV5-1,NA,TGCGCCAGCAGCTTGGAGAGGACAGAAGAGACCCAGTACTTC,CASSLERTEETQYF
TRBJ1-1,TRBD1,TRBV29-1,NA,TGCAGCGAGAGACAGGGGAACACTGAAGCTTTCTTT,CSERQGNTEAFF
TRBJ1-5,NA,TRBV15,NA,TGTGCCACGAGACTCGGGGGAAATCAGCCCCAGCATTTT,CATRLGGNQPQHF
TRBJ2-2,TRBD2,TRBV28,NA,TGTGCCAGCAGTCTCGGACTAAGCGGGGCCTATGACACCGGGGAGCTGTTTTTT,CASSLGLSGAYDTGELFF
TRBJ2-7,TRBD2,TRBV4-2,NA,TGTGCCAGCAGCCAAGCGGCTAGCGGGAGCTACGAGCAGTACTTC,CASSQAASGSYEQYF
TRBJ1-2,NA,TRBV5-4,NA,TGTGCCAGCAGACCCTCCGGTCACTATGGCTACACCTTC,CASRPSGHYGYTF
TRBJ2-7,NA,TRBV5-1,NA,TGCGCCAGCAGCTTGGCGGACACTACCTACGAGCAGTACTTC,CASSLADTTYEQYF
TRBJ1-6,TRBD1,TRBV18,NA,TGTGCCAGCTCATCGGACAGGGTCTCCTCACCCCTCCACTTT,CASSSDRVSSPLHF
TRBJ2-5,TRBD2,TRBV29-1,NA,TGCAGCGTCCGAGCGGGAGGCCTCCCAGGGACCCAGTACTTC,CSVRAGGLPGTQYF
TRBJ2-5,TRBD1,TRBV11-2,NA,TGTGCCAGCAGCATTGGACAGGGTCAAGAGACCCAGTACTTC,CASSIGQGQETQYF
TRBJ1-5,TRBD1,TRBV4-1,NA,TGCGCCAGCAGCCGTACCGGGACAGGGGGCGGTCAGCCCCAGCATTTT,CASSRTGTGGGQPQHF
TRBJ1-2,TRBD1,TRBV5-4,few,TGTGCCAGCAGCCCGGGACAGTTGTCCTATGGCTACACCTTC,CASSPGQLSYGYTF
TRBJ2-1,TRBD2,TRBV6-2/TRBV6-3,NA,TGTGCCAGCAGTTACTCCGCGGGAGCCGGGGGCAATGAGCAGTTCTTC,CASSYSAGAGGNEQFF
TRBJ2-7,NA,TRBV18,NA,TGTGCCAGCTCACCCGGACAGACTACCTACGAGCAGTACTTC,CASSPGQTTYEQYF
TRBJ2-7,TRBD2,TRBV28,few,TGTGCCCTCGGGAAAGCGGGAGCTGGGGAGCAGTACTTC,CALGKAGAGEQYF
TRBJ2-6,NA,TRBV19,many,TGTGCCAGCACCCCCCGGGTTTGGGGGGCCAACGTCCTGACTTTC,CASTPRVWGANVLTF
TRBJ2-1,NA,TRBV6-5,NA,TGTGCCAGCAGGCCAGGGGGAGGAAATGAGCAGTTCTTC,CASRPGGGNEQFF
TRBJ1-6,NA,TRBV28,NA,TGTGCCAGCAGGGGAGTGGCTTCGGCATCCTATAATTCACCCCTCCACTTT,CASRGVASASYNSPLHF
TRBJ2-3,NA,TRBV4-1,NA,TGCGCCAGCAGCCAAATAAGCACAGATACGCAGTATTTT,CASSQISTDTQYF
TRBJ2-5,NA,TRBV7-6,NA,TGTGCCAGCAGCTCCATAGAGACCCAGTACTTC,CASSSIETQYF
TRBJ1-4,TRBD1,TRBV27,few,TGTGCCAGCAGTTTGGGATACAGGGGGTTTAATGAAAAACTGTTTTTT,CASSLGYRGFNEKLFF
TRBJ2-6,NA,TRBV3-1/TRBV3-2,NA,TGTGCCAGCAGCCGGCTTACGGGTGCTGGGGCCAACGTCCTGACTTTC,CASSRLTGAGANVLTF
TRBJ2-3,NA,TRBV10-2,NA,TGCGCCAGCAGTGAGTCGCAGGGCACAGATACGCAGTATTTT,CASSESQGTDTQYF
TRBJ2-3,NA,TRBV6-4,NA,TGTGCCAGCAGTGACTCGAATGGGCCCGGTTACACAGATACGCAGTATTTT,CASSDSNGPGYTDTQYF
TRBJ2-6,NA,TRBV28,NA,TGTGCCAGCAGTTTACCCAACAGGGCCTCTGGGGCCAACGTCCTGACTTTC,CASSLPNRASGANVLTF
TRBJ2-2,TRBD2,TRBV5-1,NA,TGCGCCAGCAGCTTCAAGAGCCGACTAGCGGGAGTCACCGGGGAGCTGTTTTTT,CASSFKSRLAGVTGELFF
TRBJ2-7,TRBD2,TRBV7-2,NA,TGTGCCAGCAGCCCGGGGGGTAGCGGGAGAGGGCAGTACTTC,CASSPGGSGRGQYF
TRBJ1-5,NA,TRBV20-1,NA,TGCAGTGCTAGTTCCCCAGGAGGGATCAATCAGCCCCAGCATTTT,CSASSPGGINQPQHF
TRBJ1-1,TRBD1,TRBV29-1,NA,TGCAGCCTCAACAGGGGGCGATCGATGAACACTGAAGCTTTCTTT,CSLNRGRSMNTEAFF
TRBJ2-5,NA,TRBV15,NA,TGTGCCACCAGCCCGGGGTATGAGACCCAGTACTTC,CATSPGYETQYF
TRBJ2-2,TRBD1,TRBV5-6,NA,TGTGCCAGCAGCTTGGTAGGGGGCGGAACCGGGGAGCTGTTTTTT,CASSLVGGGTGELFF
TRBJ1-2,NA,TRBV28,NA,TGTGCCAGCAGTTCAGGGGCCTATGGCTACACCTTC,CASSSGAYGYTF